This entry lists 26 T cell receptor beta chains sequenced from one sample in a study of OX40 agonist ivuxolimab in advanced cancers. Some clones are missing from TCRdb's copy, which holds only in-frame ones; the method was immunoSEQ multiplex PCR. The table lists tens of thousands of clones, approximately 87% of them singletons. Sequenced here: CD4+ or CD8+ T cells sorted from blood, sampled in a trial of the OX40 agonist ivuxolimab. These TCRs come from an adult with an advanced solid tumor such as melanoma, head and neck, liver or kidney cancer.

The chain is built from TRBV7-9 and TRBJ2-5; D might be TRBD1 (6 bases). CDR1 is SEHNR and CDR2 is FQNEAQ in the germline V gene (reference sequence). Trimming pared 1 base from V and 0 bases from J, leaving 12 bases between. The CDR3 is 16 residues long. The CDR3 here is CASSLGGTPYQETQYF. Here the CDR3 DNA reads TGTGCCAGCAGCTTAGGGGGGACACCGTACCAAGAGACCCAGTACTTC.

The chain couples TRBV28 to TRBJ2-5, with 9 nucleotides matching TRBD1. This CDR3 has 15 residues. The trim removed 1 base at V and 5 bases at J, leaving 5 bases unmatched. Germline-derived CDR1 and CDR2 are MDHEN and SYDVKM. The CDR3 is CASSLFLTGGETQYF. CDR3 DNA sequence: TGTGCCAGCAGTTTATTCTTGACAGGGGGGGAGACCCAGTACTTC. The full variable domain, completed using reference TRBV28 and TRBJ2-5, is DVKVTQSSRYLVKRTGEKVFLECVQDMDHENMFWYRQDPGLGLRLIYFSYDVKMKEKGDIPEGYSVSREKKERFSLILESASTNQTSMYLCASSLFLTGGETQYFGPGTRLLVL.

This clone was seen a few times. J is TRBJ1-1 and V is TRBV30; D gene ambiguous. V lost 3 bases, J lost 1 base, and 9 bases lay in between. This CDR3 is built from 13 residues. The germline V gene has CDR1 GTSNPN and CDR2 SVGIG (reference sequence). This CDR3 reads CAWRWHQNTEAFF. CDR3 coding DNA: TGTGCCTGGAGGTGGCACCAGAACACTGAAGCTTTCTTT.

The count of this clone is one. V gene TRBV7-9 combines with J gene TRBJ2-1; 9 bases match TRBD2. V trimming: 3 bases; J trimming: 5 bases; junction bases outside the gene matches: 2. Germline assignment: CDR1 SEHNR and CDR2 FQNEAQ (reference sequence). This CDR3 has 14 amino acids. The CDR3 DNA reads TGTGCCAGCAGCTTCGGGACTAGCAACAATGAGCAGTTCTTC. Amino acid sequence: CASSFGTSNNEQFF. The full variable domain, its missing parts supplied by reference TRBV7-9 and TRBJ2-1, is DTGVSQNPRHKITKRGQNVTFRCDPISEHNRLYWYRQTLGQGPEFLTYFQNEAQLEKSRLLSDRFSAERPKGSFSTLEIQRTEQGDSAMYLCASSFGTSNNEQFFGPGTRLTVL.

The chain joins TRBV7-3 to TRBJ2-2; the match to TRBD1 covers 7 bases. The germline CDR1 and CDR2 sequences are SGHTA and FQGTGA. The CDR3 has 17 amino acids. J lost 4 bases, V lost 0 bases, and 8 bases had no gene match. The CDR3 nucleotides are TGTGCCAGCAGCTTAACTTCGGGGCCAGGGGGCACCGGGGAGCTGTTTTTT. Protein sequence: CASSLTSGPGGTGELFF. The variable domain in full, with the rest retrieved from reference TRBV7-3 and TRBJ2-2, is GAGVSQTPSNKVTEKGKYVELRCDPISGHTALYWYRQSLGQGPEFLIYFQGTGAADDSGLPNDRFFAVRPEGSVSTLKIQRTERGDSAVYLCASSLTSGPGGTGELFFGEGSRLTVL.

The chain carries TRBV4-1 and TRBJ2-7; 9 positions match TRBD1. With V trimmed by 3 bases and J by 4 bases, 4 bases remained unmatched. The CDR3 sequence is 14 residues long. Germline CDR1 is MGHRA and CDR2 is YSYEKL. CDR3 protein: CASSHKDRGYEQYF. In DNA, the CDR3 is TGCGCCAGCAGCCATAAGGACAGGGGTTACGAGCAGTACTTC.

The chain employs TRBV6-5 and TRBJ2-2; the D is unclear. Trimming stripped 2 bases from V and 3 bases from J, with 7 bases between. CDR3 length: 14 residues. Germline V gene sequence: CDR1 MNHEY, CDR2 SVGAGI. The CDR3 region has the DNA TGTGCCAGCAGTTACGCCCGGGACACCGGGGAGCTGTTTTTT. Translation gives CASSYARDTGELFF.

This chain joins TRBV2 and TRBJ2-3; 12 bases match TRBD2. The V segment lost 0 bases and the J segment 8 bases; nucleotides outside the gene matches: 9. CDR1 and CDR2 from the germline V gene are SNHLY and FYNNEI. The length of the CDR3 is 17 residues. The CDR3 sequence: CASSEASSGGASGTQYF. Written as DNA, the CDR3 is TGTGCCAGCAGTGAAGCATCTAGCGGGGGGGCCTCGGGTACGCAGTATTTT.

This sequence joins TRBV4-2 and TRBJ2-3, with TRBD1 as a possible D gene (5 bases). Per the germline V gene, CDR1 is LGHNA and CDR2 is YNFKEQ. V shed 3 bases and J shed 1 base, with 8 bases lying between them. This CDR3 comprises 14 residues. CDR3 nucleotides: TGTGCCAGCAGCCACAAGGGGCGCACAGATACGCAGTATTTT. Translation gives CASSHKGRTDTQYF.

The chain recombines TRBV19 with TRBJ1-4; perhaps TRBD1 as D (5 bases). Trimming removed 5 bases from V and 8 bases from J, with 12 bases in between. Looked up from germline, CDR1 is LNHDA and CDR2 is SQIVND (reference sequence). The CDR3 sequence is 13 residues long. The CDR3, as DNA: TGTGCCAGTAGTCCCCAATACAGGGAAAAACTGTTTTTT. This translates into CASSPQYREKLFF.

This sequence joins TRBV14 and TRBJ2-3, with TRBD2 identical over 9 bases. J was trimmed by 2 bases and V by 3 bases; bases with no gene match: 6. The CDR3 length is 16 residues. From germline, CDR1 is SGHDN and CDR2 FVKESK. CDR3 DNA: TGTGCCAGCAGCCAGGATACTAGCGGGTTCACAGATACGCAGTATTTT. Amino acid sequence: CASSQDTSGFTDTQYF.

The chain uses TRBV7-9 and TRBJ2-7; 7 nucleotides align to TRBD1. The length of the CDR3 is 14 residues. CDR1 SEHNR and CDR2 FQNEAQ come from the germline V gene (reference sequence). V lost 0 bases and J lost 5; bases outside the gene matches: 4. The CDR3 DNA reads TGTGCCAGCAGCTTAGCCCAGGGGGTCCACGAGCAGTACTTC. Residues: CASSLAQGVHEQYF.

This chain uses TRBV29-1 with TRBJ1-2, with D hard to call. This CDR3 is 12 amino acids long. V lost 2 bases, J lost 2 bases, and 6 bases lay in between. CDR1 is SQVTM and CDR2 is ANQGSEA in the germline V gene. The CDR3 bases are TGCAGCGTTGAAAGGACCAACTATGGCTACACCTTC. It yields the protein CSVERTNYGYTF.

This chain's CDR3 is CASSVDHQGDSPLHF. CDR3 DNA sequence: TGTGCCAGCAGCGTAGATCACCAGGGAGATTCACCCCTCCACTTT. This chain joins TRBV9 and TRBJ1-6, with D perhaps matching TRBD1 (5 bases). The germline CDR1 and CDR2 sequences are SGDLS and YYNGEE. V dropped 0 bases and J dropped 8 bases, with 12 bases sitting between them. The CDR3 is 15 amino acids.

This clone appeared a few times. The CDR3 sequence: CASGVSNSPLHF. The CDR3 DNA reads TGTGCCAGCGGAGTTTCGAATTCACCCCTCCACTTT. The chain carries TRBV2 and TRBJ1-6; no definite D call. The V gene's germline CDR1 is SNHLY and CDR2 FYNNEI. This CDR3 has 12 amino acids. The germline V and J ends were trimmed by 8 bases and 7 bases, with 9 bases remaining between them.

CDR3 in amino acids: CASRGQGGADTQYF. The CDR3 DNA reads as TGCGCCAGCAGGGGACAGGGAGGGGCAGATACGCAGTATTTT. The chain employs TRBV5-1 and TRBJ2-3; TRBD1 matches at 9 bases. V lost 5 bases, J lost 4 bases, and 5 bases stayed unmatched. CDR1 and CDR2 from the germline V gene are SGHRS and YFSETQ. The CDR3 covers 14 residues. The full variable domain, completed using reference TRBV5-1 and TRBJ2-3, is KAGVTQTPRYLIKTRGQQVTLSCSPISGHRSVSWYQQTPGQGLQFLFEYFSETQRNKGNFPGRFSGRQFSNSRSEMNVSTLELGDSALYLCASRGQGGADTQYFGPGTRLTVL.

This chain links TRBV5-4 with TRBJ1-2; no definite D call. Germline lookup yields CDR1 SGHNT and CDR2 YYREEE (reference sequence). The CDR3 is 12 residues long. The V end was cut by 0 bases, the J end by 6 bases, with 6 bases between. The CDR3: CASSLDGNGYTF. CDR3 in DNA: TGTGCCAGCAGCTTGGACGGGAATGGCTACACCTTC.

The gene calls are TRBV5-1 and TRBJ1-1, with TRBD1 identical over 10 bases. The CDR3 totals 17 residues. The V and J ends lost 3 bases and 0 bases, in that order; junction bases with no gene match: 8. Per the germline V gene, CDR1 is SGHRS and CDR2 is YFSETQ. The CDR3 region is CASSSRQGANVNTEAFF. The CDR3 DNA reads TGCGCCAGCAGCTCGCGACAGGGGGCGAATGTGAACACTGAAGCTTTCTTT.

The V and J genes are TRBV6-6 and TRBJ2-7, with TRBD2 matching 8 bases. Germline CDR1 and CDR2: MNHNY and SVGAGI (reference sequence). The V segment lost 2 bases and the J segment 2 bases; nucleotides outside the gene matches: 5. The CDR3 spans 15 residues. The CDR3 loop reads CASSYRLAGPYEQYF. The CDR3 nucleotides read TGTGCCAGCAGTTACCGCCTAGCGGGTCCCTACGAGCAGTACTTC.

The CDR3 nucleotides read TGTGCCAGCAGTGAAAGGACTAGCAGGTACAATGAGCAGTTCTTC. It yields the protein CASSERTSRYNEQFF. The chain is built from TRBV2 and TRBJ2-1; 8 nucleotides match TRBD2. CDR3 length: 15 amino acids. Trimming took 2 bases from V and 4 from J; bases not matched to a gene: 4. CDR1 is SNHLY and CDR2 is FYNNEI in the germline V gene.

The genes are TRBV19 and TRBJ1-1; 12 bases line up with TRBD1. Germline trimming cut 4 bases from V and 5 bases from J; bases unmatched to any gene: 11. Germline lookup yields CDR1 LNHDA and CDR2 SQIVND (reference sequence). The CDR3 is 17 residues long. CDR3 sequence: CASSTRPGQGANTEAFF. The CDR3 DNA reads TGTGCCAGTAGTACCCGACCGGGACAGGGGGCAAATACTGAAGCTTTCTTT. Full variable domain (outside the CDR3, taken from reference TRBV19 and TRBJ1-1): DGGITQSPKYLFRKEGQNVTLSCEQNLNHDAMYWYRQDPGQGLRLIYYSQIVNDFQKGDIAEGYSVSREKKESFPLTVTSAQKNPTAFYLCASSTRPGQGANTEAFFGQGTRLTVV.

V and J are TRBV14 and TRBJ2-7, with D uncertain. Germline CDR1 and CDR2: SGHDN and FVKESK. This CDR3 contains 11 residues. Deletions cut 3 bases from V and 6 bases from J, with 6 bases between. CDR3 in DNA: TGTGCCAGCAGCCAGATGGGCGAGCAGTACTTC. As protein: CASSQMGEQYF.

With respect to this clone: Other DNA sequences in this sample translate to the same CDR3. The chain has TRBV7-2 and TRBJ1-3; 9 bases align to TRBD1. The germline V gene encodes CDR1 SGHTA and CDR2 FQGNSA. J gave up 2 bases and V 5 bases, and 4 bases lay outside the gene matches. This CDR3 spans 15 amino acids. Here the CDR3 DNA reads TGTGCCAGCAGCGGAAGGACAGGGGCTGGAAACACCATATATTTT. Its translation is CASSGRTGAGNTIYF.

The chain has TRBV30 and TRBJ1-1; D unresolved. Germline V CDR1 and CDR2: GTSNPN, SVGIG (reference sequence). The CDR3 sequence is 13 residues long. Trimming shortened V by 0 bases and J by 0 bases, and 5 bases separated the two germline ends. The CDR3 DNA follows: TGTGCCTGGAGTGTGGAACTGAACACTGAAGCTTTCTTT. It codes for CAWSVELNTEAFF. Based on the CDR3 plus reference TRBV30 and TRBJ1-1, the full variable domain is SQTIHQWPATLVQPVGSPLSLECTVEGTSNPNLYWYRQAAGRGLQLLFYSVGIGQISSEVPQNLSASRPQDRQFILSSKKLLLSDSGFYLCAWSVELNTEAFFGQGTRLTVV.

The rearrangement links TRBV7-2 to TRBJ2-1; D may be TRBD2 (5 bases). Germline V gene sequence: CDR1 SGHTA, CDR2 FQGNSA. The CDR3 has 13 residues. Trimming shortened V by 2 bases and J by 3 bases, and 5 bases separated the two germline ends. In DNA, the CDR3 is TGTGCCAGCAGCTTAACTAGCTACAATGAGCAGTTCTTC. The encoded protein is CASSLTSYNEQFF.

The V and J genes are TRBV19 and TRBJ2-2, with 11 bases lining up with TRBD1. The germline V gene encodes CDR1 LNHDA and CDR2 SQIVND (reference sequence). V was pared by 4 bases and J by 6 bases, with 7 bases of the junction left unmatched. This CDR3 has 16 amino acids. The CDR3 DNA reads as TGTGCCAGTAGTACCAGGACAGGGGGCACGTCCGGGGAGCTGTTTTTT. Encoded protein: CASSTRTGGTSGELFF.